The 23 T cell receptor beta chains reported below all come from one sample, sequenced in a study of Ad26.COV2.S vaccination and SARS-CoV-2 variants. The treatment: 15 to 20 received Ad26.COV2.S at low or high dose, single or two shots; roughly five received placebo; per-sample allocation not given. At day 63 after the first vaccine or placebo injection, samples were drawn. Measured with immunoSEQ multiplex PCR; TCRdb has only the in-frame clones, and not every one. The profile shows roughly 330,000 clones, roughly 90% of them singletons. The sequencing used peripheral blood, collected in a trial of Ad26.COV2.S vaccine versus placebo. These receptors were obtained from a person aged 18-60 years who received the Ad26.COV2.S COVID-19 vaccine or a placebo.

The rearrangement joins TRBV19 to TRBJ2-1; no definite D call. V was pared by 4 bases and J by 7 bases, with 14 bases between. This CDR3 spans 14 amino acids. Germline V gives CDR1 LNHDA, CDR2 SQIVND (reference sequence). CDR3 DNA sequence: TGTGCCAGTAGTAGTGAGCTAAATTGGAATGAGCAGTTCTTC. Residues: CASSSELNWNEQFF.

The gene calls are TRBV9 and TRBJ1-2; TRBD1 might be the D (6 bases). Trimming removed 0 bases at V and 7 bases at J, with 13 bases between. This CDR3 has 14 amino acids. Germline V gene sequence: CDR1 SGDLS, CDR2 YYNGEE. The CDR3 reads CASSVGAGDAGYTF. The CDR3 DNA sequence: TGTGCCAGCAGCGTAGGAGCAGGGGACGCTGGCTACACCTTC. The entire variable domain, with the rest obtained from reference TRBV9 and TRBJ1-2, is as follows: DSGVTQTPKHLITATGQRVTLRCSPRSGDLSVYWYQQSLDQGLQFLIQYYNGEERAKGNILERFSAQQFPDLHSELNLSSLELGDSALYFCASSVGAGDAGYTFGSGTRLTVV.

The genes are TRBV28 and TRBJ1-2; the D gene is possibly TRBD1 (5 bases). Trimming cost V 0 bases and J 4 bases, with 9 bases left between them. CDR1 and CDR2 (germline): MDHEN, SYDVKM. The CDR3 contains 14 residues. CDR3 loop: CASSLWRTTYGYTF. CDR3 nucleotides: TGTGCCAGCAGTTTATGGCGGACAACCTATGGCTACACCTTC.

The gene calls are TRBV6-4 and TRBJ2-3, with 10 bases aligning to TRBD2. The germline gives CDR1 MRHNA, CDR2 SNTAGT. The CDR3 runs 14 residues. With V trimmed by 3 bases and J by 3 bases, 0 bases remained unmatched. The CDR3: CASSEGLATDTQYF. CDR3 sequence (DNA): TGTGCCAGCAGTGAGGGACTAGCGACAGATACGCAGTATTTT.

This chain links TRBV2 with TRBJ2-7; D is undetermined. V was clipped by 4 bases and J by 3 bases, with 16 bases between them. Germline values: CDR1 SNHLY, CDR2 FYNNEI. This CDR3 is 15 amino acids long. The CDR3 protein is CASSAARPVGYEQYF. Here the CDR3 DNA reads TGTGCCAGCAGTGCGGCCCGACCGGTGGGCTACGAGCAGTACTTC. Variable domain in full (rest from reference TRBV2 and TRBJ2-7): EPEVTQTPSHQVTQMGQEVILRCVPISNHLYFYWYRQILGQKVEFLVSFYNNEISEKSEIFDDQFSVERPDGSNFTLKIRSTKLEDSAMYFCASSAARPVGYEQYFGPGTRLTVT.

The chain is built from TRBV7-2 and TRBJ1-3; D may be TRBD1 (5 bases). Germline V gene lookup returns CDR1 SGHTA and CDR2 FQGNSA. The CDR3 is made up of 17 amino acids. V lost 5 bases and J 2 bases, leaving 19 bases between the germline ends. CDR3 in DNA: TGTGCCAGCAGCCCCGGACACTCCGAACCCCCTGGAAACACCATATATTTT. It encodes CASSPGHSEPPGNTIYF.

The count of this clone is one. V usage is TRBV7-2 and J usage is TRBJ2-1, with 11 bases fitting TRBD2. V lost 1 base and J lost 10; bases outside the gene matches: 6. The CDR3 covers 15 residues. Germline loops: CDR1 SGHTA, CDR2 FQGNSA. The CDR3 DNA follows: TGTGCCAGCAGCTTAGGTCTAGCGGGAGGTAGAGAGCAGTTCTTC. Amino acid sequence: CASSLGLAGGREQFF.

This chain connects TRBV5-4 to TRBJ2-3, with 9 bases matching TRBD2. CDR3 length: 17 residues. V trimming: 0 bases; J trimming: 5 bases; junction bases outside the gene matches: 10. Per germline, CDR1 SGHNT and CDR2 YYREEE (reference sequence). The CDR3 coding sequence is TGTGCCAGCAGCTTGGGGCGCGCGGGAGGGCCGGGAGATACGCAGTATTTT. This encodes CASSLGRAGGPGDTQYF. The variable domain in full, completed from reference TRBV5-4 and TRBJ2-3, reads ETGVTQSPTHLIKTRGQQVTLRCSSQSGHNTVSWYQQALGQGPQFIFQYYREEENGRGNFPPRFSGLQFPNYSSELNVNALELDDSALYLCASSLGRAGGPGDTQYFGPGTRLTVL.

The rearrangement uses TRBV6-1 and TRBJ2-1; 10 nucleotides agree with TRBD1. The ends lost 4 bases at V and 7 bases at J; junction bases unmatched: 10. The CDR3 runs 16 residues. Germline values: CDR1 MNHNS, CDR2 SASEGT. The CDR3: CASSVKTGGSGNEQFF. The CDR3 bases are TGTGCCAGCAGTGTTAAGACAGGGGGCTCGGGGAATGAGCAGTTCTTC.

The rearrangement joins TRBV6-2 or TRBV6-3 to TRBJ2-5, with 9 bases aligning to TRBD2. J lost 2 bases, V lost 2 bases, and 9 bases had no gene match. This CDR3 has 17 amino acids. Germline V gene data show CDR1 as MNHEY and CDR2 as SVGEGT. The CDR3 protein is CASSYNWGLAGQETQYF. CDR3 sequence (DNA): TGTGCCAGCAGTTACAATTGGGGGCTAGCGGGGCAAGAGACCCAGTACTTC.

The J gene is TRBJ2-1, the V gene TRBV7-8; maybe TRBD2 (5 bases). V gave up 5 bases and J gave up 7 bases, with 18 bases separating them. Germline-derived CDR1 and CDR2 are SGHVS and FQNEAQ. The CDR3 runs to 15 residues. DNA for the CDR3: TGTGCCAGCAGCCCTGCTTTGGTGAGGGTGAATGAGCAGTTCTTC. As protein: CASSPALVRVNEQFF.

The chain links TRBV7-7 to TRBJ1-4, with D maybe TRBD1 (5 bases). CDR3 length: 15 amino acids. Germline V gene data show CDR1 as SSHAT and CDR2 as FNYEAQ (reference sequence). The V and J ends lost 5 bases and 0 bases respectively, with 10 bases between them. The CDR3 DNA follows: TGTGCCAGCAGCCGTGGGACTGCAACTAATGAAAAACTGTTTTTT. Translated: CASSRGTATNEKLFF.

The chain couples TRBV7-3 to TRBJ1-1, with D possibly matching TRBD1 (6 bases). The CDR3 is 14 amino acids. V lost 4 bases and J lost 3, with 12 bases in between. In germline, CDR1 is SGHTA, CDR2 FQGTGA. The CDR3 loop reads CASSSTGGDTEAFF. DNA of the CDR3: TGTGCCAGCAGCTCCACTGGGGGCGACACTGAAGCTTTCTTT. The variable domain in full, completed from reference TRBV7-3 and TRBJ1-1, reads GAGVSQTPSNKVTEKGKYVELRCDPISGHTALYWYRQSLGQGPEFLIYFQGTGAADDSGLPNDRFFAVRPEGSVSTLKIQRTERGDSAVYLCASSSTGGDTEAFFGQGTRLTVV.

DNA for the CDR3: TGTGCCACCAGTGAAACAGGGGGCGCCTCTGGCTACACCTTC. Translating it yields CATSETGGASGYTF. The chain has TRBV24-1 and TRBJ1-2, with 9 nucleotides matching TRBD1. V dropped 4 bases and J dropped 7; count of bases not matched to a gene: 6. This CDR3 contains 14 residues. Germline loops: CDR1 KGHDR, CDR2 SFDVKD.

As for this clone: Other nucleotide sequences from this sample produce the same CDR3. The V gene is TRBV7-9, the J gene TRBJ1-4; D remains ambiguous. The germline gives CDR1 SEHNR, CDR2 FQNEAQ (reference sequence). This CDR3 contains 11 residues. Trimming pared 2 bases from V and 7 bases from J, leaving 2 bases between. The CDR3 region has the DNA TGTGCCAGCAGCTTAAGTGAAAAACTGTTTTTT. Translated, it gives CASSLSEKLFF. The entire variable domain, with the rest obtained from reference TRBV7-9 and TRBJ1-4, is as follows: DTGVSQNPRHKITKRGQNVTFRCDPISEHNRLYWYRQTLGQGPEFLTYFQNEAQLEKSRLLSDRFSAERPKGSFSTLEIQRTEQGDSAMYLCASSLSEKLFFGSGTQLSVL.

The chain carries TRBV27 and TRBJ2-1; no clear D. Per the germline V gene, CDR1 is MNHEY and CDR2 is SMNVEV (reference sequence). V lost 8 bases and J 1 base, leaving 6 bases between the germline ends. The CDR3 has 12 residues. CDR3 sequence (DNA): TGTGCCAGCTCACCGTCCTACAATGAGCAGTTCTTC. Protein: CASSPSYNEQFF.

This chain links TRBV18 with TRBJ2-1; D may be TRBD1 (5 bases). V was trimmed by 3 bases and J by 0 bases, leaving 9 bases between them. Germline CDR1 and CDR2: KGHSH and LQKENI. The CDR3 sequence is 15 residues long. This CDR3 is CASSPDSRSYNEQFF. In DNA, the CDR3 is TGTGCCAGCTCACCCGACAGCCGCTCCTACAATGAGCAGTTCTTC.

The rearrangement joins TRBV7-9 to TRBJ1-3; D possibly corresponds to TRBD1 (6 bases). Trimming shortened V by 5 bases and J by 7 bases, and 15 bases separated the two germline ends. The CDR3 length is 14 residues. CDR1 SEHNR and CDR2 FQNEAQ come from the germline V gene (reference sequence). This CDR3 reads CASSPRQADNTIYF. The CDR3 DNA is TGTGCCAGCAGCCCTAGACAGGCTGATAACACCATATATTTT.

This rearrangement joins TRBV7-6 to TRBJ1-5; TRBD1 is a possible D gene (5 bases). The germline V gene encodes CDR1 SGHVS and CDR2 FNYEAQ. V lost 1 base and J 1 base, leaving 11 bases between the germline ends. The CDR3 runs 16 residues. The CDR3 nucleotides are TGTGCCAGCAGCTTAGTCTCGGGGGGGAGCAATCAGCCCCAGCATTTT. As protein: CASSLVSGGSNQPQHF. The variable domain in full, completed from reference TRBV7-6 and TRBJ1-5, reads GAGVSQSPRYKVTKRGQDVALRCDPISGHVSLYWYRQALGQGPEFLTYFNYEAQQDKSGLPNDRFSAERPEGSISTLTIQRTEQRDSAMYRCASSLVSGGSNQPQHFGDGTRLSIL.

This clone was recorded a few times. This chain connects TRBV6-2 or TRBV6-3 to TRBJ1-5; no firm D call. V was clipped by 3 bases and J by 4 bases, with 7 bases between them. CDR3 length equals 13 residues. The germline V gene encodes CDR1 MNHEY and CDR2 SVGEGT. The CDR3 reads CASSYLGNQPQHF. DNA for the CDR3: TGTGCCAGCAGTTATTTGGGTAATCAGCCCCAGCATTTT.

This clone has more than one count but fewer than ten. The chain joins TRBV19 to TRBJ2-1; D is unclear. The ends were cut back, 3 bases at V and 7 bases at J, with 10 bases in the middle. The CDR3 covers 13 residues. Germline V gives CDR1 LNHDA, CDR2 SQIVND (reference sequence). CDR3 in amino acids: CASSIMKENEQFF. The CDR3 nucleotides are TGTGCCAGTAGTATTATGAAGGAAAATGAGCAGTTCTTC. Complete variable domain (other parts from reference TRBV19 and TRBJ2-1): DGGITQSPKYLFRKEGQNVTLSCEQNLNHDAMYWYRQDPGQGLRLIYYSQIVNDFQKGDIAEGYSVSREKKESFPLTVTSAQKNPTAFYLCASSIMKENEQFFGPGTRLTVL.

This clone was counted between two and nine times. The rearrangement joins TRBV6-6 to TRBJ1-5; D might be TRBD1 (5 bases). The V gene's germline CDR1 is MNHNY and CDR2 SVGAGI (reference sequence). The germline V and J ends were trimmed by 6 bases and 6 bases, with 18 bases remaining between them. The CDR3 runs 15 residues. The CDR3 spells CASRSSEGLGQPQHF. In nucleotides, the CDR3 is TGTGCCAGCAGATCGTCTGAGGGGCTGGGTCAGCCCCAGCATTTT.

This clone has only a few counts. V usage is TRBV5-1 and J usage is TRBJ1-2; 9 bases align to TRBD1. The CDR3 extends over 16 amino acids. CDR1 is SGHRS and CDR2 is YFSETQ in the germline V gene. With V trimmed by 6 bases and J by 6 bases, 15 bases remained unmatched. DNA of the CDR3: TGCGCCAGCACCAAGGACAGGGGAGGGGTGGTGAATGGCTACACCTTC. This gives the protein CASTKDRGGVVNGYTF. Full variable domain (missing parts from reference TRBV5-1 and TRBJ1-2): KAGVTQTPRYLIKTRGQQVTLSCSPISGHRSVSWYQQTPGQGLQFLFEYFSETQRNKGNFPGRFSGRQFSNSRSEMNVSTLELGDSALYLCASTKDRGGVVNGYTFGSGTRLTVV.